This T cell receptor (beta chain) was found in a study of OX40 agonist ivuxolimab in advanced cancers. As for the study in general: The dose-escalation cohort was approximately 84% male, with a mean age of around 60 years, ranging roughly 20 to 80. Checkpoint inhibitors had been given previously to roughly 36% of patients. General study findings and limits: There was clonal expansion of CD4+ and CD8+ blood T cells by week 6 at 0.1 to 3.0 mg/kg.

The length of the CDR3 is 13 residues. V lost 5 bases and J lost 3; bases outside the gene matches: 2. Germline V gene data show CDR1 as LNHDA and CDR2 as SQIVND (reference sequence). There are a few counts of this clone. Its target is not known. Libraries were prepared by immunoSEQ multiplex PCR; TCRdb keeps only in-frame clonotypes and omits some of them. The sample contains under 80,000 clones, 85% to 90% of which appear only once. This clonotype was sampled from an adult with an advanced solid tumor such as melanoma, head and neck, liver or kidney cancer. The material sequenced was CD4+ or CD8+ T cells sorted from blood, taken in a trial of the OX40 agonist ivuxolimab. J is TRBJ2-7 and V is TRBV19; 9 bases match TRBD1. In DNA, the CDR3 is TGTGCCAGTAGTTCGGACAGGGGCTACGAGCAGTACTTC. Amino acid sequence: CASSSDRGYEQYF.